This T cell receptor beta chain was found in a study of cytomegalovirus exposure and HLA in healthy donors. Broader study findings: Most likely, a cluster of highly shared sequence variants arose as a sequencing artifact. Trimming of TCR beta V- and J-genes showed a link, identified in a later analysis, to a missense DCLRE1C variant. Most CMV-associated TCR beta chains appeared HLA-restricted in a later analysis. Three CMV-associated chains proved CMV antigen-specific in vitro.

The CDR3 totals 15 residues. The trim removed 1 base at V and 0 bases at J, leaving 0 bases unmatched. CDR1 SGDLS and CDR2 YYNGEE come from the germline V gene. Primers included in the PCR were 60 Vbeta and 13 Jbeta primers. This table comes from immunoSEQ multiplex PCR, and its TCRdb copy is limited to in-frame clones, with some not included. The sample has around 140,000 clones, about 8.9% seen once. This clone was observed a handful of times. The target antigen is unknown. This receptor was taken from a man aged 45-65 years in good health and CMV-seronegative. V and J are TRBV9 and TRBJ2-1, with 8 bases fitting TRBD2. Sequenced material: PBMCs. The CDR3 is CASSVSGSSYNEQFF. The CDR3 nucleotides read TGTGCCAGCAGCGTAAGCGGGAGCTCCTACAATGAGCAGTTCTTC.